These 12 T cell receptor beta chains share one sample of origin, sequenced in a study of shared clonotypes between healthy human individuals. Sequencing used immunoSEQ multiplex PCR; TCRdb keeps in-frame clones, though not all of them. Of approximately 1.4 million clones in the sample, approximately 98% were seen once. Input material: naive CD4+ T cells sorted from blood. As to subset: CD45RA+ positively selected. The receptors come from a young man in good health.

The gene calls are TRBV30 and TRBJ1-2, with TRBD1 identical over 8 bases. J gave up 5 bases and V 6 bases, and 11 bases lay outside the gene matches. The CDR3 loop spans 14 amino acids. Germline CDR1 GTSNPN, CDR2 SVGIG (reference sequence). CDR3 protein: CACRGPTGAYGYTF. DNA for the CDR3: TGTGCCTGTAGGGGCCCGACAGGGGCATATGGCTACACCTTC.

This chain links TRBV4-1 with TRBJ2-3, with 7 bases fitting TRBD2. V lost 0 bases, J lost 0 bases, and 6 bases stayed unmatched. This CDR3 is 17 amino acids long. CDR1 is MGHRA and CDR2 is YSYEKL in the germline V gene. CDR3 sequence (DNA): TGCGCCAGCAGCCAAGATGCGACTAGCAGGAGCACAGATACGCAGTATTTT. This encodes CASSQDATSRSTDTQYF.

A single count supports this clone. The J gene is TRBJ1-3, the V gene TRBV29-1; D unresolved. This CDR3 region has 16 residues. Looked up from germline, CDR1 is SQVTM and CDR2 is ANQGSEA. V shed 3 bases and J shed 0 bases, with 15 bases lying between them. CDR3 sequence reads: CSVDSPGRNSGNTIYF. The CDR3, as DNA: TGCAGCGTTGATAGTCCAGGACGTAACTCTGGAAACACCATATATTTT.

Of note for this clone: Other DNA variants within this sample encode the same CDR3. The CDR3 region has the DNA TGCAGCAAGACTAGCGGGACAGATACGCAGTATTTT. Protein: CSKTSGTDTQYF. The chain has TRBV29-1 and TRBJ2-3; 10 bases match TRBD2. Germline-derived CDR1 and CDR2 are SQVTM and ANQGSEA. V was pared by 8 bases and J by 3 bases, with 2 bases of the junction left unmatched. The CDR3 totals 12 residues.

The CDR3 region has the DNA TGTGCCAGCAGTTCCCTAGCGGGAGTCTACAATGAGCAGTTCTTC. Encoded protein: CASSSLAGVYNEQFF. The V and J genes are TRBV27 and TRBJ2-1, with 10 bases lining up with TRBD2. The CDR3 length is 15 residues. In germline, CDR1 is MNHEY, CDR2 SMNVEV (reference sequence). J lost 3 bases, V lost 4 bases, and 3 bases had no gene match.

Comment on this clone: Other DNA sequences in this specimen translate into the identical CDR3. The J gene is TRBJ2-7, the V gene TRBV6-1; D is possibly TRBD1 (5 bases). Germline CDR1 MNHNS, CDR2 SASEGT. V was cut by 2 bases and J by 3 bases, with 8 bases left in between. The CDR3 has 13 residues. CDR3 sequence (DNA): TGTGCCAGCAGTGAAAGGCAGGGCTACGAGCAGTACTTC. Encoded protein: CASSERQGYEQYF.

The chain employs TRBV10-3 and TRBJ2-1; TRBD2 matches 10 bases. This CDR3 comprises 16 residues. V shed 3 bases, J shed 4 bases, and the junction held 6 bases outside the gene matches. Germline-derived CDR1 and CDR2 are ENHRY and SYGVKD. CDR3 in amino acids: CAISDRTSGSYNEQFF. The CDR3 DNA sequence: TGTGCCATCAGTGACCGGACTAGCGGTTCATACAATGAGCAGTTCTTC.

The J gene is TRBJ1-3, the V gene TRBV28; D remains ambiguous. The V gene's germline CDR1 is MDHEN and CDR2 SYDVKM. The V end lost 7 bases, the J end lost 0 bases, and 10 bases lay between the germline ends. There are 14 residues in the CDR3. DNA of the CDR3: TGTGCCAGCAAATGGCTCAGCTCTGGAAACACCATATATTTT. Its protein is CASKWLSSGNTIYF.

This chain links TRBV5-1 with TRBJ2-1, with D possibly TRBD2 on 5 matching bases. Per the germline V gene, CDR1 is SGHRS and CDR2 is YFSETQ. V was pared by 6 bases and J by 7 bases, with 11 bases between. CDR3 length equals 12 residues. The CDR3 DNA reads TGCGCCAGCACCGACTACTATAATGAGCAGTTCTTC. It codes for CASTDYYNEQFF.

The rearrangement joins TRBV30 to TRBJ2-1; no clear D. From germline, CDR1 is GTSNPN and CDR2 SVGIG (reference sequence). With 2 bases removed from V and 4 bases from J, the gap between germline ends came to 6 bases. The CDR3 has 12 amino acids. CDR3 DNA sequence: TGTGCCTGGAGTCCACAGTACAATGAGCAGTTCTTC. Its translation is CAWSPQYNEQFF.

As concerns this clone: The junction shows a germline mismatch at one end, possibly a read error. The rearrangement joins TRBV7-7 to TRBJ2-1; D gene ambiguous. Germline assignment: CDR1 SSHAT and CDR2 FNYEAQ (reference sequence). The CDR3 consists of 14 residues. The CDR3 nucleotides read TGTGCTAGCAGCTTAGATCGACTGTCGAATGAGCAGTTCTTC. It encodes CASSLDRLSNEQFF.

This chain connects TRBV30 to TRBJ2-1; 11 positions match TRBD2. V was pared by 3 bases and J by 2 bases, with 6 bases of the junction left unmatched. Germline V gene lookup returns CDR1 GTSNPN and CDR2 SVGIG (reference sequence). The CDR3 runs to 16 residues. CDR3 residues: CAWSGSGRGAYNEQFF. The CDR3 DNA reads TGTGCCTGGAGCGGTAGCGGGAGGGGGGCCTACAATGAGCAGTTCTTC.